Listed here are 26 T cell receptor beta chains from one sample, sequenced in a study of beta chain features in type 1 diabetes. Expressed TCRB transcripts were sequenced because the isolated RNA had all been reverse transcribed beforehand. Clones were read by immunoSEQ multiplex PCR, and TCRdb kept only the in-frame ones, dropping some. The sample consists of roughly 370,000 clones, 14% of them appearing once. The specimen sequenced was naive CD4+ T cells from blood. The receptors were gathered from a man aged 30 to 45 in good health.

The chain links TRBV7-9 to TRBJ2-5; D uncertain. This CDR3 contains 13 residues. The germline CDR1 and CDR2 sequences are SEHNR and FQNEAQ (reference sequence). V was shortened by 2 bases and J by 4 bases, with 8 bases between the two germline ends. The CDR3 DNA follows: TGTGCCAGCAGCTTAAATATGGTAGAGACCCAGTACTTC. Amino acids: CASSLNMVETQYF.

This chain links TRBV6-5 with TRBJ2-7; TRBD1 matches 7 bases. CDR1 and CDR2 (germline): MNHEY, SVGAGI. This CDR3 has 14 amino acids. Trimming took 4 bases from V and 0 from J; bases not matched to a gene: 3. DNA for the CDR3: TGTGCCAGCAGTTCCCGGGACAGCTCCTACGAGCAGTACTTC. This gives the protein CASSSRDSSYEQYF.

This clone was observed a few times. The V call is TRBV7-2, the J call TRBJ2-3; D tentatively fits TRBD1 or TRBD2 (6 bases each). V was cut by 6 bases and J by 4 bases, with 14 bases left in between. The CDR3 runs to 14 residues. Per germline, CDR1 SGHTA and CDR2 FQGNSA. For the CDR3, the DNA is TGTGCCAGCAGACCAACTAGGGGGGCAGATACGCAGTATTTT. Encoded protein: CASRPTRGADTQYF.

The sample holds a few counts of this clone. The CDR3 spells CATSLLVGASTDTQYF. In DNA, the CDR3 is TGTGCCACCAGCCTTCTAGTGGGAGCTAGCACAGATACGCAGTATTTT. V is TRBV15 and J is TRBJ2-3; TRBD2 is a possible D gene (5 bases). V was cut by 5 bases and J by 0 bases, with 15 bases left in between. The CDR3 has 16 amino acids. Germline V gene data show CDR1 as LNHNV and CDR2 as YYDKDF (reference sequence).

V usage is TRBV7-8 and J usage is TRBJ1-1, with D maybe TRBD1 (5 bases). Germline CDR1 SGHVS, CDR2 FQNEAQ. The CDR3 is made up of 11 amino acids. Deletions cut 3 bases from V and 10 bases from J, with 9 bases between. Here the CDR3 reads CASSLGELAFF. CDR3 sequence (DNA): TGTGCCAGCAGCTTGGGGGAACTAGCTTTCTTT.

This clone was observed a handful of times. The rearrangement links TRBV15 to TRBJ1-1; D remains ambiguous. Germline loops: CDR1 LNHNV, CDR2 YYDKDF (reference sequence). Deletions cut 1 base from V and 8 bases from J, with 14 bases between. This CDR3 is built from 14 residues. The CDR3 loop reads CATSRGVMGSEAFF. DNA of the CDR3: TGTGCCACCAGCAGAGGAGTAATGGGGTCAGAAGCTTTCTTT.

The sample holds a few counts of this clone. CDR3 bases: TGTGCCAGCAGTTTCCGGACAGAAAACATTCAGTACTTC. Protein sequence: CASSFRTENIQYF. The rearrangement joins TRBV27 to TRBJ2-4; a weak D match, TRBD1 (6 bases). This CDR3 is built from 13 residues. Germline assignment: CDR1 MNHEY and CDR2 SMNVEV (reference sequence). Trimming stripped 3 bases from V and 5 bases from J, with 8 bases between.

This clone was detected only a few times. The chain employs TRBV15 and TRBJ2-5; D unresolved. Germline V gene sequence: CDR1 LNHNV, CDR2 YYDKDF (reference sequence). The CDR3 sequence is 13 residues long. Trimming pared 3 bases from V and 11 bases from J, leaving 16 bases between. The CDR3 spells CATSSQREASQYF. The CDR3 nucleotides read TGTGCCACCAGCAGCCAAAGAGAGGCATCACAGTACTTC.

This rearrangement joins TRBV5-1 to TRBJ2-2; D remains ambiguous. Trimming cost V 2 bases and J 5 bases, with 1 base left between them. Germline CDR1 is SGHRS and CDR2 is YFSETQ. The length of the CDR3 is 11 residues. CDR3 amino acids: CASSFTGELFF. Here the CDR3 DNA reads TGCGCCAGCAGCTTTACCGGGGAGCTGTTTTTT. Complete variable domain (other parts from reference TRBV5-1 and TRBJ2-2): KAGVTQTPRYLIKTRGQQVTLSCSPISGHRSVSWYQQTPGQGLQFLFEYFSETQRNKGNFPGRFSGRQFSNSRSEMNVSTLELGDSALYLCASSFTGELFFGEGSRLTVL.

In its sample, this clone was seen a few times. The chain joins TRBV7-9 to TRBJ1-1, with no clear D. The CDR3 is made up of 11 amino acids. Germline CDR1 is SEHNR and CDR2 is FQNEAQ (reference sequence). V gave up 8 bases and J gave up 4 bases, with 8 bases separating them. This CDR3 reads CASAVATEAFF. The CDR3 nucleotides are TGTGCCAGCGCCGTAGCCACTGAAGCTTTCTTT. The complete variable domain, with remaining parts taken from reference TRBV7-9 and TRBJ1-1, reads DTGVSQNPRHKITKRGQNVTFRCDPISEHNRLYWYRQTLGQGPEFLTYFQNEAQLEKSRLLSDRFSAERPKGSFSTLEIQRTEQGDSAMYLCASAVATEAFFGQGTRLTVV.

The chain joins TRBV7-2 to TRBJ1-4; D ambiguous. Germline V gives CDR1 SGHTA, CDR2 FQGNSA. V gave up 1 base and J gave up 7 bases, with 16 bases separating them. The CDR3 is made up of 16 amino acids. DNA for the CDR3: TGTGCCAGCAGCTTAGGGACGTCTCGGTACTCTGAAAAACTGTTTTTT. It is translated as CASSLGTSRYSEKLFF. Looking up the rest from reference TRBV7-2 and TRBJ1-4 gives the full variable domain: GAGVSQSPSNKVTEKGKDVELRCDPISGHTALYWYRQSLGQGLEFLIYFQGNSAPDKSGLPSDRFSAERTGGSVSTLTIQRTQQEDSAVYLCASSLGTSRYSEKLFFGSGTQLSVL.

Only a few counts were recorded for this clone. The chain has TRBV7-2 and TRBJ2-2; no definite D call. Germline V gives CDR1 SGHTA, CDR2 FQGNSA. V was cut by 1 base and J by 4 bases, with 7 bases left in between. The CDR3 covers 14 residues. CDR3 amino acids: CASSLERATGELFF. The CDR3 bases are TGTGCCAGCAGCTTAGAAAGGGCCACCGGGGAGCTGTTTTTT.

This clone was recorded a few times. Distinct nucleotide sequences in the sample also encode this CDR3. This chain connects TRBV7-6 to TRBJ1-1; no clear D gene. Germline V gives CDR1 SGHVS, CDR2 FNYEAQ. This CDR3 is 13 amino acids long. V was shortened by 1 base and J by 1 base, with 4 bases between the two germline ends. The DNA for the CDR3 is TGTGCCAGCAGCTTAGGGGAGAACACTGAAGCTTTCTTT. Encoded protein: CASSLGENTEAFF.

The chain is built from TRBV7-2 and TRBJ1-2; 7 bases fit TRBD1. This CDR3 is built from 14 residues. CDR1 is SGHTA, CDR2 FQGNSA, per germline. The V and J ends lost 5 bases and 3 bases, in that order; junction bases with no gene match: 6. The CDR3 loop reads CASSGRQGDYGYTF. CDR3 nucleotides: TGTGCCAGCAGCGGGCGACAGGGTGACTATGGCTACACCTTC. The whole variable domain, remainder taken from reference TRBV7-2 and TRBJ1-2, is GAGVSQSPSNKVTEKGKDVELRCDPISGHTALYWYRQSLGQGLEFLIYFQGNSAPDKSGLPSDRFSAERTGGSVSTLTIQRTQQEDSAVYLCASSGRQGDYGYTFGSGTRLTVV.

V is TRBV9 and J is TRBJ2-6; perhaps D is TRBD1 or TRBD2 (6 bases each). The V gene's germline CDR1 is SGDLS and CDR2 YYNGEE. V lost 2 bases and J 1 base, leaving 19 bases between the germline ends. This CDR3 is built from 19 residues. The CDR3 region is CASSVSLSGAYSGANVLTF. CDR3 in DNA: TGTGCCAGCAGCGTCTCCCTATCGGGGGCATATTCTGGGGCCAACGTCCTGACTTTC.

This clone was observed a few times. The rearrangement links TRBV7-2 to TRBJ2-5; weak D call: TRBD2 (5 bases). CDR1 is SGHTA, CDR2 FQGNSA, per germline. The ends were cut back, 1 base at V and 4 bases at J, with 19 bases in the middle. The CDR3 is made up of 17 amino acids. The CDR3 here is CASSLVLSPGMRETQYF. In DNA, the CDR3 is TGTGCCAGCAGCTTAGTGTTGTCCCCGGGAATGAGAGAGACCCAGTACTTC.

V usage is TRBV2 and J usage is TRBJ2-1; D not resolved. The CDR3 runs to 15 residues. Germline-derived CDR1 and CDR2 are SNHLY and FYNNEI. V lost 8 bases, J lost 4 bases, and 18 bases lay in between. The CDR3 DNA reads as TGTGCCAGCCGGGTCGGGCGGACGCTATACAATGAGCAGTTCTTC. It is translated as CASRVGRTLYNEQFF.

The V and J genes are TRBV6-6 and TRBJ1-5, with TRBD1 matching 8 bases. The CDR3 consists of 15 residues. J gave up 4 bases and V 6 bases, and 8 bases lay outside the gene matches. The germline V gene encodes CDR1 MNHNY and CDR2 SVGAGI (reference sequence). CDR3 sequence reads: CASSPTGADNQPQHF. As DNA, the CDR3 is TGTGCCAGCAGCCCGACAGGGGCAGATAATCAGCCCCAGCATTTT.

The chain carries TRBV6-6 and TRBJ1-4, with D perhaps matching TRBD1 (6 bases). CDR1 and CDR2 (germline): MNHNY, SVGAGI (reference sequence). The germline V and J ends were trimmed by 5 bases and 5 bases, with 12 bases remaining between them. This CDR3 spans 14 amino acids. CDR3 coding DNA: TGTGCCAGCAGTAAGGACAGAACGAATGAAAAACTGTTTTTT. Its protein product is CASSKDRTNEKLFF.

V usage is TRBV12-5 and J usage is TRBJ2-1; D gene ambiguous. There are 14 residues in the CDR3. The germline CDR1 and CDR2 sequences are LGHNT and FRNRAP. V shed 1 base and J shed 5 bases, with 9 bases lying between them. This CDR3 is CASGLAMLHNEQFF. The CDR3 nucleotides read TGTGCTAGTGGTTTGGCGATGCTCCACAATGAGCAGTTCTTC.

The chain carries TRBV7-8 and TRBJ2-1; 9 bases line up with TRBD2. The CDR3 loop spans 17 amino acids. Germline CDR1 reads SGHVS; CDR2 reads FQNEAQ. Unmatched junction bases numbered 9, after V lost 2 bases and J lost 4 bases. The CDR3 DNA sequence: TGTGCCAGCAGCTTAAACCGGCGGGGGGGATATTACAATGAGCAGTTCTTC. Translating it yields CASSLNRRGGYYNEQFF.

The chain uses TRBV30 and TRBJ1-1; D not resolved. CDR1 and CDR2 (germline): GTSNPN, SVGIG (reference sequence). V gave up 4 bases and J gave up 1 base, with 13 bases separating them. This CDR3 spans 14 amino acids. In nucleotides, the CDR3 is TGTGCCTGGAAAGTTAAGGGAGGGAACACTGAAGCTTTCTTT. It is translated as CAWKVKGGNTEAFF.

The J gene is TRBJ2-2, the V gene TRBV9; 12 positions agree with TRBD2. Germline trimming cut 2 bases from V and 7 bases from J; bases unmatched to any gene: 9. Germline CDR1 is SGDLS and CDR2 is YYNGEE. The CDR3 is made up of 17 amino acids. CDR3 amino acids: CASSVAGTSGPDGELFF. The CDR3 DNA follows: TGTGCCAGCAGCGTGGCCGGGACTAGCGGGCCCGACGGGGAGCTGTTTTTT.

This chain uses TRBV7-9 with TRBJ2-3; D is ambiguous. This CDR3 has 15 amino acids. CDR1 is SEHNR, CDR2 FQNEAQ, per germline (reference sequence). The V end lost 3 bases, the J end lost 2 bases, and 12 bases lay between the germline ends. CDR3 DNA sequence: TGTGCCAGCAGCTTGTTCAGGCAGTTCACAGATACGCAGTATTTT. This translates into CASSLFRQFTDTQYF.

This clone was counted between two and nine times. CDR3 nucleotide sequence: TGTGCCACCAGCAGCTTGACAGACGATGTGACCGGGGAGCTGTTTTTT. Translation gives CATSSLTDDVTGELFF. The chain carries TRBV15 and TRBJ2-2, with D tentatively TRBD1 (5 bases). Per germline, CDR1 LNHNV and CDR2 YYDKDF (reference sequence). The CDR3 runs 16 residues. Trimming shortened V by 3 bases and J by 5 bases, and 16 bases separated the two germline ends. Full variable domain (rest looked up from reference TRBV15 and TRBJ2-2): DAMVIQNPRYQVTQFGKPVTLSCSQTLNHNVMYWYQQKSSQAPKLLFHYYDKDFNNEADTPDNFQSRRPNTSFCFLDIRSPGLGDTAMYLCATSSLTDDVTGELFFGEGSRLTVL.

V gene TRBV11-2 combines with J gene TRBJ2-1; no clear D gene. The CDR3 has 12 residues. Germline CDR1 SGHAT, CDR2 FQNNGV. Trimming removed 4 bases from V and 9 bases from J, with 10 bases in between. CDR3 sequence reads: CASSWVGSEQFF. For the CDR3, the DNA is TGTGCCAGCAGCTGGGTGGGGTCTGAGCAGTTCTTC.